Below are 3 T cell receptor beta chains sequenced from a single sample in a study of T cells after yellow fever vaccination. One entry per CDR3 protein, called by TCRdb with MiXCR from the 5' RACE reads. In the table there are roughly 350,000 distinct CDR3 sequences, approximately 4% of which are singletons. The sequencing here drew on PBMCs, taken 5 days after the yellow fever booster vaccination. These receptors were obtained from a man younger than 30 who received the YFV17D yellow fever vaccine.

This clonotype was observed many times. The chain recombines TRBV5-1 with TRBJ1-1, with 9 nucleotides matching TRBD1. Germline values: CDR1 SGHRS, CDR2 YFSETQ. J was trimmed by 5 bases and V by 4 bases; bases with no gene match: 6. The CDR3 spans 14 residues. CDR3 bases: TGCGCCAGCAGCGGGGACAGGGTGGGGACTGAAGCTTTCTTT. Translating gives CASSGDRVGTEAFF.

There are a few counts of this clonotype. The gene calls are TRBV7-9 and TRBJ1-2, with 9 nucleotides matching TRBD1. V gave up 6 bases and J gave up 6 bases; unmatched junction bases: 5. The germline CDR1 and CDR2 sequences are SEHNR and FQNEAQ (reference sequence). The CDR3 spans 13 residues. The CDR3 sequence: CASRLGTGNGYTF. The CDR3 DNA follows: TGTGCCAGCAGACTCGGGACAGGGAATGGCTACACCTTC.

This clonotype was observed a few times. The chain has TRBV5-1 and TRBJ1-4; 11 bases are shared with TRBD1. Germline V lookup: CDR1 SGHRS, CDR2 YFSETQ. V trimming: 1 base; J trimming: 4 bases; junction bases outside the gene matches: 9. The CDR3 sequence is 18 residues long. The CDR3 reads CASSLSRTGGAVNEKLFF. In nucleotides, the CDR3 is TGCGCCAGCAGCTTGAGCCGGACAGGGGGCGCCGTTAATGAAAAACTGTTTTTT.